The clone carrying this T cell receptor beta chain was found a few times. The target antigen is unknown. A single base separates this from a much larger clone, so it may be a read error. Axillary draining lymph nodes of breast cancer patients supplied the node samples. The source of the sample is a study of breast tumors, draining lymph nodes, adjacent tissues. Study-wide findings and caveats: Most tumor T cells seemingly derive from lymph node, then expand in tumor. Tumor T cell lymph node origin was a supported hypothesis, not proven. Tumor and nontumor repertoires were significantly more similar in luminal-like than in basal-like breast cancer.

TCRdb processed the multiplex PCR reads anew with MiXCR; each CDR3 protein has one entry. The sample gives some 170,000 distinct CDR3 sequences, 30% to 35% of which show up once; roughly 3.8% is in the top ten. Per the germline V gene, CDR1 is DFQATT and CDR2 is SNEGSKA (reference sequence). CDR3 length: 11 residues. The source material was axillary lymph node tissue. The sequence derives from a female donor with breast cancer. Some clones in this sample may be carry-over from other donors' samples. This chain links TRBV20-1 with TRBJ2-1, with D unresolved. In DNA form, the CDR3 reads TGCAGTGCTAGAGAAGTCCCCAGCCAGTCCTTC. It encodes CSAREVPSQSF.